This TCR beta chain derives from a study of shared clonotypes between healthy human individuals. Method: immunoSEQ multiplex PCR; TCRdb's copy keeps in-frame clones and lacks some. Of hundreds of thousands of clones in the sample, around 78% were seen once. Germline CDR1 and CDR2: MDHEN and SYDVKM. This CDR3 has 11 amino acids. To note about this clone: One end of the junction varies from germline; a read error may be responsible.

This sequence joins TRBV28 and TRBJ2-3; TRBD2 might be the D (6 bases). This sequence originates from a woman aged 35 to 49 in good health. Some clones in this sample may be carry-over from other donors' samples. The sample consisted of PBMCs. CDR3 sequence: CASSSGGGLQF. The CDR3 region has the DNA TGTGCCAGCAGTTCAGGTGGGGGACTCCAGTTT.